Below are 16 T cell receptor beta chains sequenced from a single sample in a study of T cell responses to AZD1222 COVID-19 vaccine. Some clones are missing from TCRdb's copy, which holds only in-frame ones; the method was immunoSEQ multiplex PCR. The data show about 120,000 clones, with roughly 89% seen just once and roughly 8.9% held by the top ten. Source: peripheral blood, taken on day 0 of AZD1222 vaccination. Receptors originate from an adult in good health.

This clone turned up a few times. The CDR3 loop is CASSKVENTEAFF. In nucleotides, the CDR3 is TGTGCCAGCAGTAAAGTCGAGAACACTGAAGCTTTCTTT. This chain connects TRBV6-1 to TRBJ1-1; D remains unclear. CDR1 is MNHNS, CDR2 SASEGT, per germline. The length of the CDR3 is 13 residues. The ends were cut back, 5 bases at V and 1 base at J, with 8 bases in the middle.

The genes are TRBV7-9 and TRBJ2-3; no reliable D call. Per germline, CDR1 SEHNR and CDR2 FQNEAQ (reference sequence). This CDR3 is 13 amino acids long. V was cut by 2 bases and J by 3 bases, with 6 bases left in between. CDR3 loop: CASSLYGTDTQYF. DNA of the CDR3: TGTGCCAGCAGCTTATATGGAACAGATACGCAGTATTTT.

This clone showed up just once. This CDR3 reads CASSQRGAYKNTEAFF. Here the CDR3 DNA reads TGTGCCAGCAGCCAAAGGGGGGCTTATAAGAACACTGAAGCTTTCTTT. This chain connects TRBV3-1 (or the pseudogene TRBV3-2) to TRBJ1-1; D possibly corresponds to TRBD1 (6 bases). The ends were cut back, 2 bases at V and 1 base at J, with 14 bases in the middle. Germline V gene sequence: CDR1 LGHDT, CDR2 YNNKEL (reference sequence). CDR3 size: 16 residues.

The rearrangement uses TRBV4-1 and TRBJ2-1; 9 nucleotides agree with TRBD1. The CDR3 contains 16 residues. CDR1 and CDR2 from the germline V gene are MGHRA and YSYEKL. Trimming cost V 0 bases and J 15 bases; bases outside gene matches: 15. CDR3 sequence (DNA): TGCGCCAGCAGCCAAGAACCGGGACAGGGTAGAATTATGTCGTTCTTC. This translates into CASSQEPGQGRIMSFF.

The chain joins TRBV2 to TRBJ2-7, with 7 bases lining up with TRBD1. The CDR3 extends over 14 amino acids. Germline assignment: CDR1 SNHLY and CDR2 FYNNEI. The ends lost 6 bases at V and 6 bases at J; junction bases unmatched: 11. CDR3 loop: CASSRDSRWGEQYF. CDR3 nucleotide sequence: TGTGCCAGCAGCCGGGACAGTCGTTGGGGCGAGCAGTACTTC.

The V call is TRBV5-1, the J call TRBJ2-7; D is perhaps TRBD1 (5 bases). V was trimmed by 1 base and J by 0 bases, leaving 11 bases between them. Germline lookup yields CDR1 SGHRS and CDR2 YFSETQ. CDR3 length equals 15 residues. CDR3 bases: TGCGCCAGCAGCTTGTTGCGCCAGGGCTCCTACGAGCAGTACTTC. It specifies CASSLLRQGSYEQYF.

The chain couples TRBV28 to TRBJ2-7; D uncertain. The germline CDR1 and CDR2 sequences are MDHEN and SYDVKM. The V end lost 7 bases, the J end lost 3 bases, and 16 bases lay between the germline ends. The CDR3 has 14 amino acids. DNA of the CDR3: TGTGCCAGCACCCGGGCAGGAAACATCTACGAGCAGTACTTC. Its translation: CASTRAGNIYEQYF.

This clone came up once. This chain links TRBV28 with TRBJ2-1, with D possibly TRBD2 on 6 matching bases. Trimming removed 10 bases at V and 4 bases at J, with 23 bases between. Germline-derived CDR1 and CDR2 are MDHEN and SYDVKM. The CDR3 consists of 16 residues. The CDR3 sequence is CATRSTEVRGYNEQFF. CDR3 nucleotide sequence: TGTGCCACGCGCTCAACTGAAGTCCGGGGGTACAATGAGCAGTTCTTC.

The chain carries TRBV7-6 and TRBJ1-1; possible D gene TRBD1, 6 bases. The CDR3 totals 16 residues. CDR1 and CDR2 from the germline V gene are SGHVS and FNYEAQ. V was cut by 5 bases and J by 1 base, with 17 bases left in between. Here the CDR3 reads CASSPDGTLWNTEAFF. The DNA of the CDR3 is TGTGCCAGCAGCCCAGACGGGACATTATGGAACACTGAAGCTTTCTTT.

The V and J genes are TRBV11-2 and TRBJ2-7; D not certain. Germline lookup yields CDR1 SGHAT and CDR2 FQNNGV. The CDR3 runs 17 residues. V was trimmed by 5 bases and J by 1 base, leaving 21 bases between them. CDR3 region: CASSRIKGRGFSYEQYF. The CDR3, as DNA: TGTGCCAGCAGCCGGATCAAGGGCCGAGGCTTTTCCTACGAGCAGTACTTC.

The gene calls are TRBV5-1 and TRBJ2-1, with a possible D match to TRBD1 (6 bases). V was clipped by 7 bases and J by 0 bases, with 14 bases between them. CDR1 and CDR2 (germline): SGHRS, YFSETQ. The CDR3 is 15 amino acids. Written as DNA, the CDR3 is TGCGCCAGCGGAGAGCAGGGGAGCTCCTACAATGAGCAGTTCTTC. It yields the protein CASGEQGSSYNEQFF. Together with reference TRBV5-1 and TRBJ2-1, the CDR3 gives the full variable domain: KAGVTQTPRYLIKTRGQQVTLSCSPISGHRSVSWYQQTPGQGLQFLFEYFSETQRNKGNFPGRFSGRQFSNSRSEMNVSTLELGDSALYLCASGEQGSSYNEQFFGPGTRLTVL.

The chain is built from TRBV28 and TRBJ2-3; 12 nucleotides line up with TRBD2. The CDR3 extends over 15 amino acids. Losses at the gene ends were 6 bases for V and 11 bases for J; bases not matched to a gene: 12. Per the germline V gene, CDR1 is MDHEN and CDR2 is SYDVKM. The CDR3 nucleotides are TGTGCCAGCAGCCCCAGGACTAGCGGGGCCCGGGTGCAGTATTTT. This sequence encodes CASSPRTSGARVQYF.

The CDR3 loop is CATRTVYNYGYTF. The CDR3 DNA follows: TGTGCCACCAGGACAGTCTACAACTATGGCTACACCTTC. The V and J genes are TRBV19 and TRBJ1-2, with D possibly matching TRBD1 (6 bases). CDR1 is LNHDA and CDR2 is SQIVND in the germline V gene (reference sequence). V lost 10 bases to trimming and J lost 2 bases, with 14 bases between them. The CDR3 length is 13 residues.

V usage is TRBV3-1 (or the pseudogene TRBV3-2) and J usage is TRBJ2-7; 8 nucleotides match TRBD1. The germline gives CDR1 LGHDT, CDR2 YNNKEL (reference sequence). CDR3 size: 18 residues. J was trimmed by 2 bases and V by 4 bases; bases with no gene match: 16. The CDR3 nucleotides are TGTGCCAGCAGCCTCAAGTCCCTCGACAGGGGCTTTCCCTACGAGCAGTACTTC. Protein: CASSLKSLDRGFPYEQYF.

The chain is built from TRBV29-1 and TRBJ2-1; D is uncertain. The CDR3 consists of 10 residues. V lost 6 bases to trimming and J lost 5 bases, with 5 bases between them. CDR1 and CDR2 from the germline V gene are SQVTM and ANQGSEA. CDR3 nucleotides: TGCAGCGTGGGAAACAATGAGCAGTTCTTC. Translated, it gives CSVGNNEQFF.

This chain joins TRBV6-5 and TRBJ2-3, with D perhaps TRBD1 or TRBD2 (5 bases each). V shed 6 bases and J shed 0 bases, with 7 bases lying between them. The CDR3 runs 13 residues. Germline lookup yields CDR1 MNHEY and CDR2 SVGAGI. CDR3 loop: CASRGPSTDTQYF. CDR3 DNA: TGTGCCAGCAGGGGACCAAGCACAGATACGCAGTATTTT.